Described below is a single T cell receptor beta chain sequence and its context. What it binds is not known. TCRdb keeps only in-frame clones here, not all; method: immunoSEQ multiplex PCR. In the table there are 550,000 to 700,000 clones, around four fifths of which are singletons. With 5 bases removed from V and 6 bases from J, the gap between germline ends came to 10 bases. The length of the CDR3 is 12 residues. Germline lookup yields CDR1 SNHLY and CDR2 FYNNEI. The data were obtained in a study of shared clonotypes between healthy human individuals. Looking at the study overall: Researchers assigned three CD4 naive, three CD4 memory, two CD8 naive and one CD8 memory plate to each donor.

Study-level points and caveats: Clonotypes not shared had lower generation probabilities than those common to all four donors. Richness estimates generally favored naive over memory subsets. The sharing of approximately 4.6% of naive CD4 clonotypes was seen across a handful of donors.

The genes are TRBV2 and TRBJ1-1; D is unresolved. This TCR was recovered from a woman in her thirties in good health. Material: memory CD4+ T cells sorted from blood. The subset is: CD45RA-negative fraction. The CDR3 is CASSKVLAEAFF. CDR3 in DNA: TGTGCCAGCAGTAAAGTACTGGCTGAAGCTTTCTTT.